This T cell receptor beta chain was sequenced during a study of cytomegalovirus exposure and HLA in healthy donors. Notes on this clone: Its antigen is not known.

The PCR contained 60 Vbeta and 13 Jbeta primers. Data came from immunoSEQ multiplex PCR; TCRdb stores just in-frame clones and leaves some out. The top ten clones hold 1.6% of a sample with roughly 130,000 clones, roughly two thirds of them seen once. The CDR3 consists of 12 residues. From germline, CDR1 is WNHNN and CDR2 SYGVQD (reference sequence). The germline V and J ends were trimmed by 6 bases and 0 bases, with 6 bases remaining between them. Whole-study findings and limits: Earlier results showed most TCR beta V segments being productive about 87% or about 30% of the time.

The sample was PBMCs. The sequence was collected from a man aged 25-40 years in good health and CMV-seropositive. The gene calls are TRBV10-1 and TRBJ2-7; TRBD2 is a possible D gene (6 bases). CDR3 loop: CASSGSSYEQYF. In nucleotides, the CDR3 is TGCGCCAGCAGCGGGAGCTCCTACGAGCAGTACTTC.